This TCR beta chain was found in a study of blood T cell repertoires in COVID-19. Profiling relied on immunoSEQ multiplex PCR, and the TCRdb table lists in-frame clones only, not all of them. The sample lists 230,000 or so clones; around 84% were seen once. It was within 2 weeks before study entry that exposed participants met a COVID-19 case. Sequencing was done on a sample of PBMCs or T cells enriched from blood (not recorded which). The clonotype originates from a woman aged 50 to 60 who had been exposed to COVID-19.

The CDR3 loop reads CASSQNTDTQYF. DNA for the CDR3: TGTGCCAGCAGTCAGAACACAGATACGCAGTATTTT. The chain employs TRBV11-3 and TRBJ2-3; D is undetermined. The germline V gene encodes CDR1 SGHNT and CDR2 YENEEA. The CDR3 is 12 residues long. Trimming took 6 bases from V and 2 from J, leaving 6 bases between them. Full variable domain (remainder filled in from reference TRBV11-3 and TRBJ2-3): EAGVVQSPRYKIIEKKQPVAFWCNPISGHNTLYWYLQNLGQGPELLIRYENEEAVDDSQLPKDRFSAERLKGVDSTLKIQPAELGDSAVYLCASSQNTDTQYFGPGTRLTVL.